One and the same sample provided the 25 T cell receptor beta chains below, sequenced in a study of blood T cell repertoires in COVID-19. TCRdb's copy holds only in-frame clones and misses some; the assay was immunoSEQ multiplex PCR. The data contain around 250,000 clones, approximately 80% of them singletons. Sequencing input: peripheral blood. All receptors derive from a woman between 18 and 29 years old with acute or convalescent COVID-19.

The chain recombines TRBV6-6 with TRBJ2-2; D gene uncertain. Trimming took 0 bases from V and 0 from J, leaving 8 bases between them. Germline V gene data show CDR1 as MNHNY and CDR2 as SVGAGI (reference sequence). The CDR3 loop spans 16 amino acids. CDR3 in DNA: TGTGCCAGCAGTTACTCGAGACAAACGAACACCGGGGAGCTGTTTTTT. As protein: CASSYSRQTNTGELFF.

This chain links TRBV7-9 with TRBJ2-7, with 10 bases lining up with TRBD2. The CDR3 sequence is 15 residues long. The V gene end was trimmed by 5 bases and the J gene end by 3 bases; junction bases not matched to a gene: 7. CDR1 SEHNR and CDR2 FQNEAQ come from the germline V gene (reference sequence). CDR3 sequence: CASSAGLAVLYEQYF. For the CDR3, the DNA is TGTGCCAGCAGCGCCGGACTAGCGGTACTCTACGAGCAGTACTTC.

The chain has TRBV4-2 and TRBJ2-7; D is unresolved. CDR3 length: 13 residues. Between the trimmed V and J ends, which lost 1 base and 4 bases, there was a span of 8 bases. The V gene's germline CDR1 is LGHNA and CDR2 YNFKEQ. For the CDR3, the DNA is TGTGCCAGCAGCCAAGGTATACGGTACGAGCAGTACTTC. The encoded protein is CASSQGIRYEQYF.

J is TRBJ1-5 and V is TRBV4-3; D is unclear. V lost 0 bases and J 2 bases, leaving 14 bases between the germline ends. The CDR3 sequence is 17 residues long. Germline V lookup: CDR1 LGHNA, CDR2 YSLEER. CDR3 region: CASSQDVGRGGNQPQHF. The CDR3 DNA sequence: TGCGCCAGCAGCCAAGATGTCGGGCGGGGAGGCAATCAGCCCCAGCATTTT.

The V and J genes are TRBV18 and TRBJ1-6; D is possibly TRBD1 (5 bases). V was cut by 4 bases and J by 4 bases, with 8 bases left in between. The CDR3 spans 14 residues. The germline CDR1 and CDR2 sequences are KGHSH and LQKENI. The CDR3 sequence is CASSQDRYNSPLHF. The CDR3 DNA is TGTGCCAGCTCACAAGACAGATATAATTCACCCCTCCACTTT.

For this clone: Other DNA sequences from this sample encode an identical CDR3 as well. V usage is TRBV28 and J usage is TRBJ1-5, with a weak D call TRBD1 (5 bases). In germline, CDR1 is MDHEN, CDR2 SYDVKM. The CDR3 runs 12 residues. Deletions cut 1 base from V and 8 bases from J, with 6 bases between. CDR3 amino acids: CASSLLGEPQHF. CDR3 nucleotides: TGTGCCAGCAGTTTATTAGGGGAGCCCCAGCATTTT.

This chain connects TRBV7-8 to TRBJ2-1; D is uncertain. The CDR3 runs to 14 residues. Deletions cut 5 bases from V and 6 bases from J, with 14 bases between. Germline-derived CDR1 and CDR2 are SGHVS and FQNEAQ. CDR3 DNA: TGTGCCAGCAGCCCCCGAACTACGGCCAATGAGCAGTTCTTC. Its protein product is CASSPRTTANEQFF.

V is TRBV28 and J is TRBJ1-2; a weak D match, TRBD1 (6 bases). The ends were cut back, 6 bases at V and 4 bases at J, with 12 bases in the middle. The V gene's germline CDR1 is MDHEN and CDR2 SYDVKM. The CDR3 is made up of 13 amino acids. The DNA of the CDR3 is TGTGCCAGCAGGCGGACAGCTCCCTATGGCTACACCTTC. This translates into CASRRTAPYGYTF.

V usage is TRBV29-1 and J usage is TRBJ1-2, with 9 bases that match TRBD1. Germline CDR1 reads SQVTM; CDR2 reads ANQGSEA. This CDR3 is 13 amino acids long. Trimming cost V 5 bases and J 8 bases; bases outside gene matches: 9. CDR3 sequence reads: CSVPTGTGSGYTF. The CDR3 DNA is TGCAGCGTTCCCACCGGGACAGGGTCGGGCTACACCTTC.

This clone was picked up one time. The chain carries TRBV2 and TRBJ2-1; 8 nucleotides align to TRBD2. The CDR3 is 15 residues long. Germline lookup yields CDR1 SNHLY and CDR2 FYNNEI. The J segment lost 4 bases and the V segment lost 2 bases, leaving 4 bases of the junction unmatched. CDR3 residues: CASSESAGGYNEQFF. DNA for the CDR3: TGTGCCAGCAGTGAATCTGCGGGAGGTTACAATGAGCAGTTCTTC.

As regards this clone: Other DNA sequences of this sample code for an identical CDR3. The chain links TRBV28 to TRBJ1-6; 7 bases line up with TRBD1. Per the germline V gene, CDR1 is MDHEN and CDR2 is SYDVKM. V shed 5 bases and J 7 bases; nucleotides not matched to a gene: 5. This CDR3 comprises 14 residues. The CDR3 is CASSTGTVNSPLHF. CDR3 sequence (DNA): TGTGCCAGCAGTACCGGGACAGTAAATTCACCCCTCCACTTT.

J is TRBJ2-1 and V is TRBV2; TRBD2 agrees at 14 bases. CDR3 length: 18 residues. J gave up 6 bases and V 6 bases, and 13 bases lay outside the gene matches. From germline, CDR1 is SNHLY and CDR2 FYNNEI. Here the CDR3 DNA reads TGTGCCAGCAGCCCCGGGACTAGCGGGAGAGGAGCGGTCAATGAGCAGTTCTTC. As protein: CASSPGTSGRGAVNEQFF.

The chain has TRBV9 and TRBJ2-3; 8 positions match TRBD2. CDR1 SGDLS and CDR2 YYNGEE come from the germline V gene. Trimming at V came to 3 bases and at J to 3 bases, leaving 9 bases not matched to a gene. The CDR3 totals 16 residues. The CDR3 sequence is CASSAGLAGQTDTQYF. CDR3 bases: TGTGCCAGCAGCGCCGGACTAGCCGGTCAGACAGATACGCAGTATTTT.

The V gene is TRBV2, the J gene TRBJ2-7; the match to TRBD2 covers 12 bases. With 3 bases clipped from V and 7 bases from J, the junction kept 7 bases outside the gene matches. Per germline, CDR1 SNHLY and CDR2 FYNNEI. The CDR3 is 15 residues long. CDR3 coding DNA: TGTGCCAGCAGTGAGTCGACTAGCGGGAGCCGGGAGCAGTACTTC. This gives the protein CASSESTSGSREQYF.

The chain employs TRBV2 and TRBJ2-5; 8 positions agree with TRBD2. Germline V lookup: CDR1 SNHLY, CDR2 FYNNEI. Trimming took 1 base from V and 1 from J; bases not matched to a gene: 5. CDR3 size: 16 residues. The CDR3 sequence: CASSEEIAGTQETQYF. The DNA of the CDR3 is TGTGCCAGCAGTGAAGAGATAGCGGGGACCCAAGAGACCCAGTACTTC. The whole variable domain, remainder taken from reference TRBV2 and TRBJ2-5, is EPEVTQTPSHQVTQMGQEVILRCVPISNHLYFYWYRQILGQKVEFLVSFYNNEISEKSEIFDDQFSVERPDGSNFTLKIRSTKLEDSAMYFCASSEEIAGTQETQYFGPGTRLLVL.

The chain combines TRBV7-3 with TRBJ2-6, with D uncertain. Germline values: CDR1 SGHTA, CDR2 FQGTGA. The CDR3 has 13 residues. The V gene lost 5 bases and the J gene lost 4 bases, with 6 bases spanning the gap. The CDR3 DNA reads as TGTGCCAGCAGCCAGTCCGGGGCCAACGTCCTGACTTTC. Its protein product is CASSQSGANVLTF. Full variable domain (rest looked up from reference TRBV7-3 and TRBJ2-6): GAGVSQTPSNKVTEKGKYVELRCDPISGHTALYWYRQSLGQGPEFLIYFQGTGAADDSGLPNDRFFAVRPEGSVSTLKIQRTERGDSAVYLCASSQSGANVLTFGAGSRLTVL.

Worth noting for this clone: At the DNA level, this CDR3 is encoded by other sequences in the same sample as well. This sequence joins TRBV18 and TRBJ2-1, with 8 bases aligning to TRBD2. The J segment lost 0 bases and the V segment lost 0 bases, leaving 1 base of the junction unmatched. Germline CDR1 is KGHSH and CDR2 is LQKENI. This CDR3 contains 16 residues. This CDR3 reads CASSPPSGSSYNEQFF. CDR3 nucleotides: TGTGCCAGCTCACCACCGAGCGGGAGCTCCTACAATGAGCAGTTCTTC.

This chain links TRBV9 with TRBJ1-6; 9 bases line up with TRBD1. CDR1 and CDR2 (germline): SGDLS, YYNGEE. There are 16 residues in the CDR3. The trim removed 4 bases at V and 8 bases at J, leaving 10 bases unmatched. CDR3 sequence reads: CASSPRSRQGDSPLHF. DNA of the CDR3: TGTGCCAGCAGCCCACGAAGCCGACAGGGGGATTCACCCCTCCACTTT.

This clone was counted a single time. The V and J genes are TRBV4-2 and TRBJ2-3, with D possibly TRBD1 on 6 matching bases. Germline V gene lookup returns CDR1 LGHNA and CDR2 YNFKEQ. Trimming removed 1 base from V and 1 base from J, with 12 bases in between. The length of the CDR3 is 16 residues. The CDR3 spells CASSQARAGGTDTQYF. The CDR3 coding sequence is TGTGCCAGCAGCCAAGCTAGGGCAGGGGGCACAGATACGCAGTATTTT.

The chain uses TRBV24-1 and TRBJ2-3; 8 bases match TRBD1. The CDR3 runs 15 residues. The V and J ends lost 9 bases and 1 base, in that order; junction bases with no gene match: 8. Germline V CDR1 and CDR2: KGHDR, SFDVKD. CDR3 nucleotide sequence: TGTGCCACCGGGCAGTCACAGGGGGGCACAGATACGCAGTATTTT. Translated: CATGQSQGGTDTQYF.

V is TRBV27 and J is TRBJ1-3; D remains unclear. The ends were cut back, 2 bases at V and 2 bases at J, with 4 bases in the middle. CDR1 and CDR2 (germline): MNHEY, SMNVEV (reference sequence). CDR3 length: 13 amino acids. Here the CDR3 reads CASSLSPGNTIYF. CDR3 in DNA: TGTGCCAGCAGTTTAAGCCCTGGAAACACCATATATTTT.

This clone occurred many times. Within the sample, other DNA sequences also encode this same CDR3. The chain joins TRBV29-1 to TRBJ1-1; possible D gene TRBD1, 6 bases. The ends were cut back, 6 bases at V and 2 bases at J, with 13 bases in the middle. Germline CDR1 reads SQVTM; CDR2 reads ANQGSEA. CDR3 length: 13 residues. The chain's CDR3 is CSVAGQLNTEAFF. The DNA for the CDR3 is TGCAGCGTAGCAGGACAGCTCAACACTGAAGCTTTCTTT.

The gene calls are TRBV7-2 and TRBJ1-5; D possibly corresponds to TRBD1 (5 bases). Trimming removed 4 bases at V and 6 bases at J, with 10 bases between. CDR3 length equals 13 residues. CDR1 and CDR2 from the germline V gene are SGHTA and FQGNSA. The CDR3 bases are TGTGCCAGCAGCTCCCCCCAGGGTCAGCCCCAGCATTTT. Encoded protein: CASSSPQGQPQHF.

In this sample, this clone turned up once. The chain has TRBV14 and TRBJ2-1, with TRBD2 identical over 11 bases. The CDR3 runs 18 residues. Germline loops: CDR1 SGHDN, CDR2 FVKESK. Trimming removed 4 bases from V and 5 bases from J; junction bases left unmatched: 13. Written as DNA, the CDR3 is TGTGCCAGCAGCCCAACGGGCAATAGACTAGCGGGGCACAATGAGCAGTTCTTC. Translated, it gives CASSPTGNRLAGHNEQFF. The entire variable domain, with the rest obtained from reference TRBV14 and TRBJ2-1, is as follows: EAGVTQFPSHSVIEKGQTVTLRCDPISGHDNLYWYRRVMGKEIKFLLHFVKESKQDESGMPNNRFLAERTGGTYSTLKVQPAELEDSGVYFCASSPTGNRLAGHNEQFFGPGTRLTVL.

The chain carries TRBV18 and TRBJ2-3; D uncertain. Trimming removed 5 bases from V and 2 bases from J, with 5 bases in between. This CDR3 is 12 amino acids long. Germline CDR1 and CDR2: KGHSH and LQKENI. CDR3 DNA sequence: TGTGCCAGCTCATCAAACACAGATACGCAGTATTTT. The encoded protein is CASSSNTDTQYF.